This T cell receptor (beta chain) came from a study of post-analysis software for immune sequencing data. Study-wide background: Recorded subtypes: relapsing-remitting, secondary progressive, progressive-relapsing; some patients unannotated.

This CDR3 has 14 residues. Germline CDR1 reads SGHTA; CDR2 reads FQGNSA. Incorporated into the TCR beta cDNA libraries were unique molecular identifiers, which served to reduce PCR and sequencing biases. Input populations of 1 to 10 million T cells gave rise to some 500,000 cDNA molecules. TCRdb processed the PCR reads anew with MiXCR; each CDR3 protein has one entry. This sample has roughly 800,000 distinct CDR3 sequences, with about 32% found just once. A remark on this clonotype: Its antigen is unidentified. One junction end disagrees with the germline gene, perhaps due to a read error.

Study conclusions and caveats: F measure showed strong co-clustering of same-batch samples. TRBV5-6, TRBV5-1 and TRBV20-1 were among 4 or 5 TRBV segments more frequent in patients than controls. Comparison with controls showed significantly lower normalized Chao1 diversity in multiple sclerosis patients.

The specimen sequenced was blood. The sequence came from a girl aged 10 to 17 with multiple sclerosis. The rearrangement uses TRBV7-2 and TRBJ1-1, with D unclear. The CDR3 coding sequence is TGTGCCAGCAGCTTAGACCCAGTGAACACTGAGGCTTTCTTT. Translation: CASSLDPVNTEAFF.